A single sample gave rise to the 18 T cell receptor beta chains below, sequenced in a study of early T cells in non-severe SARS-CoV-2 infection. TCRdb fed the 5' RACE reads into MiXCR, producing one record per CDR3 protein. The table records about 38,000 distinct CDR3 sequences, around 6.5% of them present only once. This material consisted of whole blood, taken at baseline. These receptors were taken from an adult who was a healthcare worker with PCR-confirmed SARS-CoV-2 infection or an uninfected control (not recorded which).

This clonotype occurred many times. The chain recombines TRBV5-1 with TRBJ2-2; 8 bases are a match to TRBD1. Germline CDR1 SGHRS, CDR2 YFSETQ. CDR3 length: 15 residues. The V segment lost 5 bases and the J segment 6 bases; nucleotides outside the gene matches: 9. The DNA for the CDR3 is TGCGCCAGCAGGACCGGAACAGGGGGATCCGGGGAGCTGTTTTTT. Encoded protein: CASRTGTGGSGELFF. Filled out from reference TRBV5-1 and TRBJ2-2, the complete variable domain reads KAGVTQTPRYLIKTRGQQVTLSCSPISGHRSVSWYQQTPGQGLQFLFEYFSETQRNKGNFPGRFSGRQFSNSRSEMNVSTLELGDSALYLCASRTGTGGSGELFFGEGSRLTVL.

The V gene is TRBV11-2, the J gene TRBJ2-1; 8 nucleotides align to TRBD2. Germline loops: CDR1 SGHAT, CDR2 FQNNGV. This CDR3 contains 13 residues. Trimming cost V 6 bases and J 8 bases; bases outside gene matches: 6. The DNA for the CDR3 is TGTGCCAGCAGGTCGAGCGGGAGAGATGAGCAGTTCTTC. It translates to CASRSSGRDEQFF.

This clonotype was detected ten times or more. The rearrangement links TRBV7-9 to TRBJ1-2; the D gene is possibly TRBD1 (5 bases). V dropped 3 bases and J dropped 0 bases, with 8 bases sitting between them. This CDR3 is built from 14 residues. Germline values: CDR1 SEHNR, CDR2 FQNEAQ (reference sequence). The CDR3 loop is CASSFTGSNYGYTF. CDR3 nucleotides: TGTGCCAGCAGCTTCACAGGTTCTAACTATGGCTACACCTTC.

This clonotype has ten or more counts. The rearrangement uses TRBV30 and TRBJ1-2, with unresolved D. The CDR3 consists of 11 residues. V was clipped by 5 bases and J by 6 bases, with 10 bases between them. Germline-derived CDR1 and CDR2 are GTSNPN and SVGIG (reference sequence). CDR3 in DNA: TGTGCCTGGTACGATTCCAATGGCTACACCTTC. Its protein is CAWYDSNGYTF. Based on the CDR3 plus reference TRBV30 and TRBJ1-2, the full variable domain is SQTIHQWPATLVQPVGSPLSLECTVEGTSNPNLYWYRQAAGRGLQLLFYSVGIGQISSEVPQNLSASRPQDRQFILSSKKLLLSDSGFYLCAWYDSNGYTFGSGTRLTVV.

Remarks on this clonotype: The junction does not match germline at one end; this may be a read error. This rearrangement joins TRBV10-3 to TRBJ2-5; no definite D call. Germline CDR1 is ENHRY and CDR2 is SYGVKD. The CDR3 has 14 residues. CDR3 nucleotides: TGTGACATCAGTGAGTCTAGGAGCCAAGAGACCCAGTACTTC. This codes for CDISESRSQETQYF.

The chain is built from TRBV7-9 and TRBJ1-1; TRBD1 aligns across 10 bases. V was pared by 0 bases and J by 11 bases, with 6 bases of the junction left unmatched. This CDR3 has 14 amino acids. Germline loops: CDR1 SEHNR, CDR2 FQNEAQ (reference sequence). The CDR3 coding sequence is TGTGCCAGCAGCTTAGCCGGGACAGGGGTGGAGGCTTTCTTT. Residues: CASSLAGTGVEAFF.

This clonotype was observed many times. CDR3 protein: CASSQDSGGYGYTF. CDR3 in DNA: TGTGCCAGCAGCCAAGATTCAGGGGGCTATGGCTACACCTTC. This chain uses TRBV14 with TRBJ1-2; 7 bases map to TRBD1. This CDR3 contains 14 residues. Trimming at V came to 0 bases and at J to 4 bases, leaving 2 bases not matched to a gene. Germline CDR1 and CDR2: SGHDN and FVKESK.

As for this clonotype: At one end the junction does not follow the germline gene, possibly because of a read error. The rearrangement uses TRBV7-9 and TRBJ2-7; 7 bases are a match to TRBD1. Germline V gives CDR1 SEHNR, CDR2 FQNEAQ (reference sequence). The CDR3 covers 12 residues. The CDR3 bases are TGTGCCTGCAGCTTAGCAGGGGGCGAGCAGTACTTC. This sequence encodes CACSLAGGEQYF.

This clonotype showed up many times. V usage is TRBV30 and J usage is TRBJ2-1; weak D call: TRBD2 (6 bases). The CDR3 loop spans 13 amino acids. CDR1 GTSNPN and CDR2 SVGIG come from the germline V gene (reference sequence). The V gene lost 2 bases and the J gene lost 3 bases, with 8 bases spanning the gap. The chain's CDR3 is CAWSLGGYNEQFF. The DNA for the CDR3 is TGTGCCTGGAGTTTGGGGGGCTACAATGAGCAGTTCTTC.

The V call is TRBV9, the J call TRBJ1-2; possibly TRBD1 for D (6 bases). This CDR3 region has 13 residues. The V gene lost 3 bases and the J gene lost 5 bases, with 11 bases spanning the gap. Per germline, CDR1 SGDLS and CDR2 YYNGEE. DNA of the CDR3: TGTGCCAGCAGCGGGGTCAGGGGTTATGGCTACACCTTC. This gives the protein CASSGVRGYGYTF.

This clonotype has more than one count but fewer than ten. V and J are TRBV11-2 and TRBJ2-1; D may match TRBD1 or TRBD2 (5 bases each). The CDR3 contains 14 residues. Trimming took off 1 base at V and 5 bases at J, with 9 bases between the two ends. The germline V gene has CDR1 SGHAT and CDR2 FQNNGV. CDR3 coding DNA: TGTGCCAGCAGCTTAGTTAGAGGGGACAATGAGCAGTTCTTC. Translating it yields CASSLVRGDNEQFF. Together with reference TRBV11-2 and TRBJ2-1, the CDR3 gives the full variable domain: EAGVAQSPRYKIIEKRQSVAFWCNPISGHATLYWYQQILGQGPKLLIQFQNNGVVDDSQLPKDRFSAERLKGVDSTLKIQPAKLEDSAVYLCASSLVRGDNEQFFGPGTRLTVL.

V is TRBV18 and J is TRBJ1-1; D is uncertain. Trimming took off 5 bases at V and 1 base at J, with 23 bases between the two ends. The germline V gene has CDR1 KGHSH and CDR2 LQKENI. This CDR3 has 18 residues. This CDR3 reads CASSVTGGGYMGNTEAFF. The CDR3 region has the DNA TGTGCCAGCTCAGTAACTGGCGGCGGGTATATGGGGAACACTGAAGCTTTCTTT.

This clonotype has only a few counts. The rearrangement joins TRBV20-1 to TRBJ1-5; D not certain. CDR3 length: 17 amino acids. The V gene's germline CDR1 is DFQATT and CDR2 SNEGSKA (reference sequence). V lost 0 bases, J lost 1 base, and 16 bases lay in between. The DNA of the CDR3 is TGCAGTGCTAGAGAACCAGGCGGACGGTTGAGCAATCAGCCCCAGCATTTT. This sequence encodes CSAREPGGRLSNQPQHF.

This clonotype was detected ten times or more. The chain employs TRBV28 and TRBJ1-5; D not resolved. CDR1 is MDHEN, CDR2 SYDVKM, per germline. With 3 bases removed from V and 0 bases from J, the gap between germline ends came to 15 bases. The CDR3 is made up of 17 amino acids. The chain's CDR3 is CASSFRTRNYSNQPQHF. The CDR3 DNA sequence: TGTGCCAGCAGTTTCCGTACGCGTAACTATAGCAATCAGCCCCAGCATTTT.

This clonotype was counted only a few times. The genes are TRBV3-1 and TRBJ2-7, with a weak D call TRBD2 (5 bases). Germline V gene data show CDR1 as LGHDT and CDR2 as YNNKEL (reference sequence). Between the trimmed V and J ends, which lost 0 bases and 3 bases, there was a span of 15 bases. The CDR3 contains 16 residues. The CDR3 DNA reads as TGTGCCAGCAGCCAAGATACGGCGGGCCAGAGCTACGAGCAGTACTTC. Translating it yields CASSQDTAGQSYEQYF.

This clonotype was observed a handful of times. The rearrangement links TRBV3-1 to TRBJ2-1, with D possibly TRBD2 on 6 matching bases. The CDR3 extends over 15 amino acids. V lost 5 bases to trimming and J lost 5 bases, with 16 bases between them. Germline values: CDR1 LGHDT, CDR2 YNNKEL (reference sequence). Here the CDR3 DNA reads TGTGCCAGCAGCTTCACGGGACTCGGAAACAATGAGCAGTTCTTC. This translates into CASSFTGLGNNEQFF.

The sample holds many counts of this clonotype. The V call is TRBV7-2, the J call TRBJ1-5, with D possibly TRBD1 on 6 matching bases. V was trimmed by 4 bases and J by 4 bases, leaving 11 bases between them. Germline V gene data show CDR1 as SGHTA and CDR2 as FQGNSA. There are 14 residues in the CDR3. CDR3 region: CASSSGQFNQPQHF. The CDR3 DNA reads as TGTGCCAGCAGCTCAGGACAGTTTAATCAGCCCCAGCATTTT.

The CDR3 loop reads CASRLSGTANYGYTF. The CDR3, as DNA: TGTGCCAGCAGATTGTCCGGGACAGCTAACTATGGCTACACCTTC. The chain has TRBV12-3 or TRBV12-4 and TRBJ1-2, with 7 bases that match TRBD1. CDR3 length: 15 amino acids. After removal of 6 bases from V and 0 bases from J, the junction contained 7 bases not matched to a gene.